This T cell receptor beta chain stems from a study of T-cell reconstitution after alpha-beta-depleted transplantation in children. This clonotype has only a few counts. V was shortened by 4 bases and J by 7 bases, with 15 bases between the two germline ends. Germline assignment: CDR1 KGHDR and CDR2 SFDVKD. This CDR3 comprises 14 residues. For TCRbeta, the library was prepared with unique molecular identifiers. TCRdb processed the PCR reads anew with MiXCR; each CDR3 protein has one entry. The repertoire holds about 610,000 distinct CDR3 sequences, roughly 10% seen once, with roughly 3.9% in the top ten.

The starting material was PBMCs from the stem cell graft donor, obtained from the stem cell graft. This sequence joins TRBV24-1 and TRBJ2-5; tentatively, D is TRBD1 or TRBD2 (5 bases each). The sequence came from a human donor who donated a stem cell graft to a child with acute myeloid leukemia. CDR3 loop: CATSESRDPRTQYF. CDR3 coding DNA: TGTGCCACCAGTGAATCCCGGGACCCTCGGACCCAGTACTTC.